These T cell receptor beta chains were read from a single sample in a study of T cell responses to AZD1222 COVID-19 vaccine. Sequencing was performed with immunoSEQ multiplex PCR; in TCRdb, only in-frame clones are kept and a portion is missing. The data contain some 150,000 clones, around 92% of them seen just once; the ten biggest clones take up 4.4%. The starting material was peripheral blood, obtained on day 0 of MenACWY control vaccination. The receptor source for this set is an adult in good health. CDR3s include the opening cysteine and the closing phenylalanine or tryptophan. A D gene is named only where the DNA matches it firmly. The size of a clone is reported for some rows only, either as once, few or many, or as a class for expanded clones.

j_call d_call clone_size v_call cdr3_nt cdr3_aa
TRBJ2-7 - - TRBV27 TGTGCCAACCCCCCGTACGAGCAGTACTTC CANPPYEQYF
TRBJ2-1 - - TRBV9 TGTGCCAGCAGCGCAAGCGATAGTAAGTGGAGCTCCTACAATGAGCAGTTCTTC CASSASDSKWSSYNEQFF
TRBJ1-2 - few TRBV4-1 TGCGCCAGCAGCCGTGGAATTGATGGCTACACCTTC CASSRGIDGYTF
TRBJ2-7 - - TRBV6-2/TRBV6-3 TGTGCCAGCAGTTGGCGGGATACCTACGAGCAGTACTTC CASSWRDTYEQYF
TRBJ2-1 - - TRBV7-8 TGTGCCAGCACAGGGACTTTTCATAGCTCCTACAATGAGCAGTTCTTC CASTGTFHSSYNEQFF
TRBJ1-1 - - TRBV9 TGTGCCAGCAGCTTCAACTCGGACACTGAAGCTTTCTTT CASSFNSDTEAFF
TRBJ2-5 - - TRBV30 TGTGCCTGGAGCGCGCTGGGGACCCAGTACTTC CAWSALGTQYF
TRBJ2-1 TRBD2 - TRBV14 TGTGCCAGCAGCAGAGCGGGAGCGCAACGTAATGAGCAGTTCTTC CASSRAGAQRNEQFF
TRBJ2-3 - - TRBV24-1 TGTGCCACCAGTGATTCCCAACAACGATACACAGATACGCAGTATTTT CATSDSQQRYTDTQYF
TRBJ1-2 - few TRBV5-1 TGCGCCAGCAGCTTGGTGTCCCAGGGAGGGGGCTACACCTTC CASSLVSQGGGYTF
TRBJ2-7 TRBD1 - TRBV7-6 TGTGCCAGCAGCTTTCAATCCGGGACAGGTTACTACGAGCAGTACTTC CASSFQSGTGYYEQYF
TRBJ2-1 TRBD2 - TRBV19 TGTGCCAGTAGTATTTTGGGAGGGCCATCTTTCTTC CASSILGGPSFF
TRBJ2-1 - - TRBV28 TGTGCCAGCAGTTATTCCTCCCTTTACAATGAGCAGTTCTTC CASSYSSLYNEQFF
TRBJ1-1 - - TRBV19 TGTGCCAGTAGTGATCGGGCCCGTCAGGCTTTCTTT CASSDRARQAFF
TRBJ1-6 TRBD1 - TRBV19 TGTGCCAGTTCGACAGGGGGCGCGACCAATTCACCCCTCCACTTT CASSTGGATNSPLHF
TRBJ1-5 - - TRBV24-1 TGTGCCACCAGGAGACAGTATAGCAATCAGCCCCAGCATTTT CATRRQYSNQPQHF
TRBJ1-1 - - TRBV6-5 TGTGCCAGCAGGGACACTCTTCTGGGGAACACTGAAGCTTTCTTT CASRDTLLGNTEAFF
TRBJ1-2 - once TRBV5-1 TGCGCCAGCAGCTTGGACGGCAGGGGTGACTATGGCTACACCTTC CASSLDGRGDYGYTF
TRBJ2-1 TRBD2 - TRBV11-2 TGTGCCAGCAGCCGGACTAGCGGGAGGGGGTCCTACAATGAGCAGTTCTTC CASSRTSGRGSYNEQFF
TRBJ2-2 TRBD1 - TRBV4-3 TGCGCCAGCAGCCAATTTCTGCCCACGGGAGGGACAGGGGCCGGGGAGCTGTTTTTT CASSQFLPTGGTGAGELFF
TRBJ2-2 - - TRBV11-3 TGTGCCAGCAGCTCGAAGGAGGCCTCAGGGGCCGGGGAGCTGTTTTTT CASSSKEASGAGELFF
TRBJ2-7 - - TRBV7-2 TGTGCCAGCAGCTTGCTTAGGTCGCTGAGCTCCTACGAGCAGTACTTC CASSLLRSLSSYEQYF
TRBJ2-7 TRBD1 - TRBV3-1/TRBV3-2 TGTGCCAGCAGCCAGGCCGGGACAGGGGCCTACGAGCAGTACTTC CASSQAGTGAYEQYF
TRBJ2-3 - - TRBV12-3/TRBV12-4 TGTGCGTGTGGCCCCCTGGTCACAGATACGCAGTATTTT CACGPLVTDTQYF
TRBJ1-6 - - TRBV10-3 TGTGCCATCAGTGGGGGACGGGGACCCAATAATTCACCCCTCCACTTT CAISGGRGPNNSPLHF
TRBJ1-1 - - TRBV14 TGTGCCAGCAGCCAAGATAGGTGGGTCGGCGAAGCTTTCTTT CASSQDRWVGEAFF
TRBJ2-5 TRBD1 - TRBV2 TGTGCCAGCACTGAACGCCCACAGGGGGCAGCTGGAGAGACCCAGTACTTC CASTERPQGAAGETQYF
TRBJ1-2 - - TRBV9 TGTGCCAGCAGCGTAGCGGGGCCGGGATCCTATGGCTACACCTTC CASSVAGPGSYGYTF
TRBJ2-2 - few TRBV6-5 TGTGCCAGCAGTTACTCGTTCAGGAGGCGGACCGGGGAGCTGTTTTTT CASSYSFRRRTGELFF
TRBJ2-1 TRBD2 - TRBV11-2 TGTGCCAGCAGCACCTCCCGGACTAGCGGGAGCAATGAGCAGTTCTTC CASSTSRTSGSNEQFF
TRBJ2-2 - - TRBV7-3 TGTGCCAGCAGCTCCGAGAGGACCGGGGAGCTGTTTTTT CASSSERTGELFF
TRBJ1-1 - - TRBV28 TGTGCCAGCAGTTTAGAAACTGAAGCTTTCTTT CASSLETEAFF
TRBJ2-3 TRBD2 - TRBV7-7 TGTGCCAGCAGCTTGGGGCTAGCGGGAGGTACGGGCACAGATACGCAGTATTTT CASSLGLAGGTGTDTQYF
TRBJ1-2 - - TRBV5-1 TGCGCCAGCAGCTTGGTCACGCTGGGCTACACCTTC CASSLVTLGYTF
TRBJ1-5 - - TRBV5-1 TGCGCCAGCAGCTCGGGACTGACTAGCAATCAGCCCCAGCATTTT CASSSGLTSNQPQHF
TRBJ2-3 TRBD1 - TRBV28 TGTGCCAGCAGTTTATCAGGGGGCAGAGATACGCAGTATTTT CASSLSGGRDTQYF
TRBJ2-1 TRBD1 - TRBV4-2 TGTGCCAGCAGCCAGCCCCCCGGGACAGAAGACAATGAGCAGTTCTTC CASSQPPGTEDNEQFF
TRBJ2-7 - - TRBV19 TGTGCCAGTAGTCTTAGGGCAGGCAACTCCTACGAGCAGTACTTC CASSLRAGNSYEQYF
TRBJ1-1 - - TRBV7-9 TGTGCCAGCAGCTTAGGCGGTATGAACACTGAAGCTTTCTTT CASSLGGMNTEAFF
TRBJ1-2 - - TRBV4-2 TGTGCCAGCAGCCCAGCTGAACACTATGGCTACACCTTC CASSPAEHYGYTF
TRBJ1-4 TRBD1 - TRBV7-8 TGTGCCAGCAGCTCCGGGACAGGGTACGAAAAACTGTTTTTT CASSSGTGYEKLFF
TRBJ2-7 TRBD1 - TRBV5-5 TGTGCCAGCAGCTGGCCGGGACAGGGGTCTTACGAGCAGTACTTC CASSWPGQGSYEQYF
TRBJ1-2 - - TRBV3-1/TRBV3-2 TGTGCCAGCAGCCAGGTGGGAGCGGTGCTCTTC CASSQVGAVLF
TRBJ1-5 - - TRBV5-6 TGTGCCAGCAGCGCAGCGACGGGGAGCATCGGCCCCCAGCATTTT CASSAATGSIGPQHF
TRBJ2-1 - - TRBV24-1 TGTGCCACCAGTGATCCCTCGTCCCCCTACAATGAGCAGTTCTTC CATSDPSSPYNEQFF
TRBJ1-2 - - TRBV13 TGTGCCAGCAGCTCGCCTGGGGGGCCCTATGGCTACACCTTC CASSSPGGPYGYTF
TRBJ1-1 - - TRBV20-1 TGCAGTGCTTCCTGGGGGGCTGAAGCTTTCTTT CSASWGAEAFF
TRBJ1-4 TRBD1 - TRBV5-1 TGCGCCAGCAGCCCCGGACAGGGGTGGGCTAATGAAAAACTGTTTTTT CASSPGQGWANEKLFF
TRBJ2-7 - once TRBV6-5 TGTGCCAGCTTTTCAGGCATCTCCTACGAGCAGTACTTC CASFSGISYEQYF
TRBJ2-7 - - TRBV7-9 TGTGCCAGCAGCTTAACAGGGTACGAGCAGTACTTC CASSLTGYEQYF
TRBJ2-3 - once TRBV19 TGTGCCAGTAGTATCGCAGGCACAGATACGCAGTATTTT CASSIAGTDTQYF